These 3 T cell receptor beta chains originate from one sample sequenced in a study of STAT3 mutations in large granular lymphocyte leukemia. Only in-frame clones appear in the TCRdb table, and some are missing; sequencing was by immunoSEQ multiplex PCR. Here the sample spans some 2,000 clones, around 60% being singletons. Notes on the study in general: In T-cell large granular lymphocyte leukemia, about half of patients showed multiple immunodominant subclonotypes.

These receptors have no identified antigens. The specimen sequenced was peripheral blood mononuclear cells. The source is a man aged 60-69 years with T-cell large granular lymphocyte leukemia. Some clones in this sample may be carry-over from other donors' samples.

Written as DNA, the CDR3 is TGTGCCAGCTCATCCAGCCAGCAGGTTGGAAACACCATATATTTT. This codes for CASSSSQQVGNTIYF. This chain connects TRBV18 to TRBJ1-3, with D unresolved. Germline V gives CDR1 KGHSH, CDR2 LQKENI. The CDR3 contains 15 residues. V was cut by 5 bases and J by 3 bases, with 14 bases left in between.

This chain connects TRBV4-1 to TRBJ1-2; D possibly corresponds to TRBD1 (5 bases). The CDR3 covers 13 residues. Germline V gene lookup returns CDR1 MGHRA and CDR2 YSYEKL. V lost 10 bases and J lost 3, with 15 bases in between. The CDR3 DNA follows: TGCGCCACCGGACACCTCTTGGACTATGGCTACACCTTC. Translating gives CATGHLLDYGYTF.

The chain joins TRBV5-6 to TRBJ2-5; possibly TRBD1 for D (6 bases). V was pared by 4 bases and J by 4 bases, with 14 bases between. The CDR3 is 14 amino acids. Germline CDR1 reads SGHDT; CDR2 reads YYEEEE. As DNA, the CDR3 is TGTGCCAGCAGCAGGGGACAAAGGGTAGAGACCCAGTACTTC. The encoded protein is CASSRGQRVETQYF.